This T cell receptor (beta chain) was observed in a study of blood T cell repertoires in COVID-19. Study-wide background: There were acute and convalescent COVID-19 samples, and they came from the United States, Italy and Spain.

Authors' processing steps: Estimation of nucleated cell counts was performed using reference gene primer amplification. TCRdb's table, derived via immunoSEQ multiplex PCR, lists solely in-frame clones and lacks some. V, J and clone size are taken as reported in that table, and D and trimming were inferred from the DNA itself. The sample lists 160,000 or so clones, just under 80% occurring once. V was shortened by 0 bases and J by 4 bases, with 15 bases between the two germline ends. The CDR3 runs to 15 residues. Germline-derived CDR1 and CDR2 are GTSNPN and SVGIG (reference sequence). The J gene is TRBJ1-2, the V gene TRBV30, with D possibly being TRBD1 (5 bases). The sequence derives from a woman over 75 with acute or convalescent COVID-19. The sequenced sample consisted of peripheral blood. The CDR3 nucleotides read TGTGCCTGGAGTGTTCGAAGCGGGGCCAGCTATGGCTACACCTTC. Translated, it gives CAWSVRSGASYGYTF.